This TCR beta chain was observed in a study of T cells in Graves' hyperthyroidism and ophthalmopathy. General study results and limits: The model foresaw ophthalmopathy a median about 6.1 months prior to onset.

This clonotype showed up just a few times. Its antigen is still unknown. TCR beta CDR3 region amplification was performed from RNA transcripts. The study used the HTBI primer set for a first-round RT-PCR of the TCR CDR3. TCRdb analysed the multiplex PCR reads with MiXCR anew, one entry per CDR3 protein. Of roughly 530,000 distinct CDR3 sequences in the sample, 17% were seen once. Per germline, CDR1 SQVTM and CDR2 ANQGSEA. The length of the CDR3 is 13 residues. With 8 bases removed from V and 10 bases from J, the gap between germline ends came to 21 bases. It was uncontrolled infection, other autoimmune disease, pregnancy or lactation that excluded patients. Diagnostic assessment was based on clinical symptoms, serum thyroxine and TRAb, thyroid ultrasound and orbital computed tomography. Extraction of PBMCs used roughly 9.3 ml of fresh peripheral blood.

The sequence was obtained from a woman aged 18 to 35 with Graves' ophthalmopathy. Source material: blood. The rearrangement joins TRBV29-1 to TRBJ2-1; D is possibly TRBD1 (5 bases). The CDR3 is CSIPIGIGVEQFF. Here the CDR3 DNA reads TGCAGCATCCCAATAGGAATAGGGGTGGAGCAGTTCTTC.